These 9 T cell receptor beta chains originate from one sample sequenced in a study of response to subunit inactivated influenza vaccine. TCRdb passed the RT-PCR reads through MiXCR, listing each CDR3 protein once. The data contain approximately 570,000 distinct CDR3 sequences, 7.5% to 8.5% of them singletons. Sequenced material: PBMCs from blood, taken less than 30 months after vaccination. The receptors originated from a man between 50 and 69 years old who received an inactivated influenza vaccine.

This clonotype was seen ten or more times. This chain uses TRBV12-3 or TRBV12-4 with TRBJ1-3, with TRBD1 identical over 7 bases. The CDR3 runs 13 residues. Trimming took 8 bases from V and 3 from J; bases not matched to a gene: 4. The CDR3 DNA reads as TGTGCCAGCGGTCGACAGGGTGGAAACACCATATATTTT. Encoded protein: CASGRQGGNTIYF.

This chain links TRBV6-1 with TRBJ2-7; 9 bases agree with TRBD1. The CDR3 contains 15 residues. V gave up 0 bases and J gave up 3 bases; unmatched junction bases: 3. Germline V gives CDR1 MNHNS, CDR2 SASEGT. The CDR3 loop reads CASSEASGQGYEQYF. In nucleotides, the CDR3 is TGTGCCAGCAGTGAAGCTTCGGGACAGGGCTACGAGCAGTACTTC.

The table lists this clonotype with a few counts. This chain links TRBV4-3 with TRBJ2-7; no clear D gene. Trimming removed 1 base from V and 2 bases from J, with 18 bases in between. Looked up from germline, CDR1 is LGHNA and CDR2 is YSLEER. The CDR3 is 17 residues long. The CDR3 coding sequence is TGCGCCAGCAGCCAAGCAGTTTTTCCCCCAACAACCTACGAGCAGTACTTC. Its protein is CASSQAVFPPTTYEQYF.

There are a few counts of this clonotype. The gene calls are TRBV10-3 and TRBJ1-4; D ambiguous. Germline lookup yields CDR1 ENHRY and CDR2 SYGVKD. This CDR3 contains 16 residues. With 1 base removed from V and 1 base from J, the gap between germline ends came to 10 bases. The CDR3 reads CAISEWGGGTNEKLFF. CDR3 bases: TGTGCCATCAGTGAGTGGGGAGGAGGAACTAATGAAAAACTGTTTTTT.

This clonotype was counted a few times. This chain links TRBV7-6 with TRBJ2-3; 10 nucleotides line up with TRBD2. J gave up 6 bases and V 2 bases, and 11 bases lay outside the gene matches. Germline V gene lookup returns CDR1 SGHVS and CDR2 FNYEAQ. The CDR3 is 17 residues long. The CDR3 bases are TGTGCCAGCAGCTTATCAGCCCTAGCGGGGGTCCTGGATACGCAGTATTTT. Its translation: CASSLSALAGVLDTQYF.

This clonotype was observed a handful of times. The rearrangement links TRBV6-2 or TRBV6-3 to TRBJ2-1; 7 bases map to TRBD2. Germline assignment: CDR1 MNHEY and CDR2 SVGEGT. After removal of 1 base from V and 4 bases from J, the junction contained 7 bases not matched to a gene. The CDR3 has 16 residues. The CDR3 reads CASSYWGREGYNEQFF. Here the CDR3 DNA reads TGTGCCAGCAGTTACTGGGGCAGGGAGGGTTACAATGAGCAGTTCTTC.

The V gene is TRBV9, the J gene TRBJ2-1, with 8 bases aligning to TRBD2. The CDR3 has 15 residues. Trimming took 0 bases from V and 10 from J; bases not matched to a gene: 9. Germline CDR1 reads SGDLS; CDR2 reads YYNGEE. CDR3 in amino acids: CASSVVVSGDQEQFF. CDR3 DNA: TGTGCCAGCAGCGTAGTGGTTAGCGGGGACCAAGAGCAGTTCTTC.

This clonotype was counted a few times. This sequence joins TRBV5-1 and TRBJ2-2, with TRBD1 identical over 8 bases. Unmatched junction bases numbered 11, after V lost 2 bases and J lost 5 bases. The CDR3 totals 17 residues. CDR1 and CDR2 (germline): SGHRS, YFSETQ. The CDR3 DNA follows: TGCGCCAGCAGCTTTTCTGGACAGGGTTTAAGGACCGGGGAGCTGTTTTTT. Its translation: CASSFSGQGLRTGELFF. The full variable domain, completed using reference TRBV5-1 and TRBJ2-2, is KAGVTQTPRYLIKTRGQQVTLSCSPISGHRSVSWYQQTPGQGLQFLFEYFSETQRNKGNFPGRFSGRQFSNSRSEMNVSTLELGDSALYLCASSFSGQGLRTGELFFGEGSRLTVL.

This clonotype was seen repeatedly, ten times or more. The V and J genes are TRBV12-3 or TRBV12-4 and TRBJ1-5; 10 positions agree with TRBD1. There are 13 residues in the CDR3. The V and J ends lost 6 bases and 4 bases, in that order; junction bases with no gene match: 0. CDR3 sequence reads: CASRGQGNQPQHF. The CDR3 nucleotides read TGTGCCAGCAGGGGACAGGGGAATCAGCCCCAGCATTTT.